The present TCR beta chain was sequenced within a study of monozygotic twins with inflammatory bowel disease. Broader study findings: Possibly because of limited power, concordant and discordant twins showed no difference in repertoire similarity. Among the T cells, different subtypes could not be distinguished. No one strong IBD-associated signal or clonotype was supported.

Template switching incorporated UMIs with a 6-nucleotide sample barcode. For each CDR3 protein, TCRdb gives one entry from its re-call of the 5' RACE reads, without DNA. This listing includes some 450,000 distinct CDR3 sequences. This CDR3 has 16 amino acids. Germline V lookup: CDR1 SGHVS, CDR2 FNYEAQ. As regards this clonotype: No antigen is known for it.

The specimen was blood. The receptor comes from a human donor with ulcerative colitis or Crohn's disease, or a healthy co-twin of an affected twin (not recorded which). The chain combines TRBV7-6 with TRBJ2-7; TCRdb names TRBD2, which stays unverified in the absence of DNA. The CDR3 spells CASSLSSQWESYEQYF.